The source of this TCR beta chain is a study of T cell responses to AZD1222 COVID-19 vaccine. Libraries were prepared by immunoSEQ multiplex PCR; TCRdb keeps only in-frame clonotypes and omits some of them. Of more than 90,000 clones listed, around 83% are singletons. Study-wide results and limits: Donors were mostly white British, more females; clonal diversity possibly underestimated. After two AZD1222 doses, spike-specific TCR breadth and depth rose versus day 0. At study baseline, merely six AZD1222 recipients were seropositive.

It was second doses at about 4 or about 12 weeks that were pooled. Of note for this clone: Antigen: not known.

The CDR3 covers 13 residues. From germline, CDR1 is SQVTM and CDR2 ANQGSEA. V was cut by 6 bases and J by 0 bases, with 11 bases left in between. The TCR sequence derives from an adult who received the AZD1222 COVID-19 vaccine. The sample here was peripheral blood, taken 28 days after the second AZD1222 dose. The chain carries TRBV29-1 and TRBJ1-2; maybe TRBD1 (5 bases). CDR3: CSVAEQANYGYTF. The CDR3 DNA is TGCAGCGTCGCGGAACAGGCTAACTATGGCTACACCTTC.